The subject of this entry is one TCR beta chain. CDR3 size: 17 residues. V shed 5 bases and J 5 bases; nucleotides not matched to a gene: 16. CDR1 and CDR2 (germline): SGHTA, FQGNSA. The source of the sample is a study of blood T cell repertoires in COVID-19. On the study more broadly: Samples came from the United States, Italy and Spain, spanning acute and convalescent COVID-19. Sample material is recorded as cDNA or gDNA derived from T cells, B-cell-depleted T cells, or PBMCs.

Authors' data handling: Researchers report that nucleated cell counts were estimated from reference gene primer amplification. TCRdb keeps only in-frame clones here, not all; method: immunoSEQ multiplex PCR. The V and J calls and clone size come from that table; D and trimming were worked out from the DNA. This sample has 110,000 to 150,000 clones, with approximately 87% found just once. This sequence was found in a woman aged 40 to 50 with acute or convalescent COVID-19. Sequenced sample: peripheral blood. The chain joins TRBV7-2 to TRBJ2-3; 7 bases line up with TRBD2. The CDR3 reads CASSPEGRSGTLDTQYF. The CDR3, as DNA: TGTGCCAGCAGCCCCGAAGGCCGGAGCGGGACTTTAGATACGCAGTATTTT. The whole variable domain, filled in from reference TRBV7-2 and TRBJ2-3, reads GAGVSQSPSNKVTEKGKDVELRCDPISGHTALYWYRQSLGQGLEFLIYFQGNSAPDKSGLPSDRFSAERTGGSVSTLTIQRTQQEDSAVYLCASSPEGRSGTLDTQYFGPGTRLTVL.